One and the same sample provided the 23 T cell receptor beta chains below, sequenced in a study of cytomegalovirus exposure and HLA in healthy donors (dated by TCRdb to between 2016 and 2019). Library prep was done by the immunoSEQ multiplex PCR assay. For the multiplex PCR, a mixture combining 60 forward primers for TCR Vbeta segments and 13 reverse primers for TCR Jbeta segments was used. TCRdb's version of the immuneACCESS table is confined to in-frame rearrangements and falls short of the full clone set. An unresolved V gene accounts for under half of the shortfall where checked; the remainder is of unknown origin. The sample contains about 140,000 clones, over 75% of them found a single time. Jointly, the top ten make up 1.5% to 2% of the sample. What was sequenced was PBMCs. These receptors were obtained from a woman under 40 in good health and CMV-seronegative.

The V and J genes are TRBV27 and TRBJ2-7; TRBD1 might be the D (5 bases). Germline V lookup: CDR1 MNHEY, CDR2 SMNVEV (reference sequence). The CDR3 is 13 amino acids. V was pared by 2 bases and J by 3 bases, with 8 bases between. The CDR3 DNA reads TGTGCCAGCAGTTTAAATCAGGGCTACGAGCAGTACTTC. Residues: CASSLNQGYEQYF.

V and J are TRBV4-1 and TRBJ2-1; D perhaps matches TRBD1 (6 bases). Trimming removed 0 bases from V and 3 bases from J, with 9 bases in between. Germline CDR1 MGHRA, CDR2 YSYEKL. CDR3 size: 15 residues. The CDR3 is CASSQDSGVYNEQFF. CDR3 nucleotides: TGCGCCAGCAGCCAAGATTCAGGGGTCTACAATGAGCAGTTCTTC.

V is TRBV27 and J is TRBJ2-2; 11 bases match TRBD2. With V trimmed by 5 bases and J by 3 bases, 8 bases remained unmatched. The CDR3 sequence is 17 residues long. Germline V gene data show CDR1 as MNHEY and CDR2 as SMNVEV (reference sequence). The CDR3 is CASSQLAGGYDTGELFF. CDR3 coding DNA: TGTGCCAGCAGTCAGCTAGCGGGGGGATATGACACCGGGGAGCTGTTTTTT.

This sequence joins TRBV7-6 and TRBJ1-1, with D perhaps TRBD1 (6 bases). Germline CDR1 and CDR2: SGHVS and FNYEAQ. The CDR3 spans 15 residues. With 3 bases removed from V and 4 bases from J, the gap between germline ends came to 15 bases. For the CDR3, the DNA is TGTGCCAGCAGCTTGGGAACAGGGAAGTTCACTGAAGCTTTCTTT. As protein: CASSLGTGKFTEAFF.

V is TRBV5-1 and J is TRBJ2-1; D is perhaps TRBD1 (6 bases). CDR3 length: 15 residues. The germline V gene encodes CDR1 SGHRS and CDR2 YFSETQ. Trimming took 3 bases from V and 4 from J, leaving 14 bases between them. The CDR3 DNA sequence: TGCGCCAGCAGCTGGACGGACAGAGAGTACAATGAGCAGTTCTTC. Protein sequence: CASSWTDREYNEQFF.

The CDR3 bases are TGCGCCAGCAGCGGAGCTGTAAGTGGAAACACCATATATTTT. This codes for CASSGAVSGNTIYF. The J gene is TRBJ1-3, the V gene TRBV5-1; D gene ambiguous. CDR1 SGHRS and CDR2 YFSETQ come from the germline V gene. This CDR3 has 14 amino acids. V lost 4 bases to trimming and J lost 3 bases, with 11 bases between them. The full variable domain, with the rest looked up from reference TRBV5-1 and TRBJ1-3, is KAGVTQTPRYLIKTRGQQVTLSCSPISGHRSVSWYQQTPGQGLQFLFEYFSETQRNKGNFPGRFSGRQFSNSRSEMNVSTLELGDSALYLCASSGAVSGNTIYFGEGSWLTVV.

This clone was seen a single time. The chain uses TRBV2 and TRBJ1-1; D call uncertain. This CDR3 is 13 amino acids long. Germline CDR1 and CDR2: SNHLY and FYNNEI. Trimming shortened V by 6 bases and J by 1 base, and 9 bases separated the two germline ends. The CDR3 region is CASRGDGNTEAFF. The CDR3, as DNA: TGTGCCAGCAGGGGAGACGGGAACACTGAAGCTTTCTTT. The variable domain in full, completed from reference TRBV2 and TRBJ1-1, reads EPEVTQTPSHQVTQMGQEVILRCVPISNHLYFYWYRQILGQKVEFLVSFYNNEISEKSEIFDDQFSVERPDGSNFTLKIRSTKLEDSAMYFCASRGDGNTEAFFGQGTRLTVV.

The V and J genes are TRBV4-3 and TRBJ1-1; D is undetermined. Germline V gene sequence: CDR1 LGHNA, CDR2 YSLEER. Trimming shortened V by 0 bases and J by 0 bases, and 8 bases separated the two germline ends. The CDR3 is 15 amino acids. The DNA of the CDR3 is TGCGCCAGCAGCCAAGAGGCGGTCATGAACACTGAAGCTTTCTTT. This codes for CASSQEAVMNTEAFF.

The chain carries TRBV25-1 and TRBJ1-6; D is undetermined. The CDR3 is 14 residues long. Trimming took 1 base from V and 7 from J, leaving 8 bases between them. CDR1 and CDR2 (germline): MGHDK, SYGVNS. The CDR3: CASSEFGENSPLHF. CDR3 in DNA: TGTGCCAGCAGTGAATTTGGGGAGAATTCACCCCTCCACTTT.

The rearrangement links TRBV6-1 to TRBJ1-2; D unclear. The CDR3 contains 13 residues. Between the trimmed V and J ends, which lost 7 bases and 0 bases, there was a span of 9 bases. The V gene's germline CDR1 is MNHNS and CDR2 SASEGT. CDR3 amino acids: CASMRLTNYGYTF. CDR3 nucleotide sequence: TGTGCCAGCATGAGGCTCACTAACTATGGCTACACCTTC.

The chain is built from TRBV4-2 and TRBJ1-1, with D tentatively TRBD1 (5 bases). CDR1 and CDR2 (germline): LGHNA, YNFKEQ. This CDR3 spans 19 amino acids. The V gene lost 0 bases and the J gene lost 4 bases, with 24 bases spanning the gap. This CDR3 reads CASSQDRGPQRSGGTEAFF. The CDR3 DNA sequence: TGTGCCAGCAGCCAAGATCGGGGCCCCCAGAGGTCGGGGGGCACTGAAGCTTTCTTT.

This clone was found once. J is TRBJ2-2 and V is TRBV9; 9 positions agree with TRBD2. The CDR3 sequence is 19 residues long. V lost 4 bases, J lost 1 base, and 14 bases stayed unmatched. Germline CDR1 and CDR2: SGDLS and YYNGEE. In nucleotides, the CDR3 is TGTGCCAGCAGCCGAACCACCAGGGCTAGCGGGGAGAACACCGGGGAGCTGTTTTTT. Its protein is CASSRTTRASGENTGELFF.

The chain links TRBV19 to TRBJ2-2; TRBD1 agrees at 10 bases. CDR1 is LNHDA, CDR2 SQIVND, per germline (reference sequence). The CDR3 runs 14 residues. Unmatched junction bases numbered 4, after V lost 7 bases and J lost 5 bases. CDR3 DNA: TGTGCCAGTATTGGGACAGGGGAAACCGGGGAGCTGTTTTTT. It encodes CASIGTGETGELFF. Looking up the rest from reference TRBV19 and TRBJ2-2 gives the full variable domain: DGGITQSPKYLFRKEGQNVTLSCEQNLNHDAMYWYRQDPGQGLRLIYYSQIVNDFQKGDIAEGYSVSREKKESFPLTVTSAQKNPTAFYLCASIGTGETGELFFGEGSRLTVL.

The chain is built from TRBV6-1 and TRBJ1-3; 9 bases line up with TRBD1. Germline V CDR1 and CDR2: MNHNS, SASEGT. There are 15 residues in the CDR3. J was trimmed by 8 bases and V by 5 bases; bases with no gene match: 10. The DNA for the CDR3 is TGTGCCAGCAGTCTATCGGGACAGGGAATATACACCATATATTTT. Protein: CASSLSGQGIYTIYF.

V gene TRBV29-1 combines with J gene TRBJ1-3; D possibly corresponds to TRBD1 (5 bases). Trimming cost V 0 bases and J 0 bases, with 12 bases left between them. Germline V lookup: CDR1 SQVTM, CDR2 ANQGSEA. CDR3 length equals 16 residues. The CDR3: CSVEDRGGSSGNTIYF. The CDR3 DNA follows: TGCAGCGTTGAAGATCGGGGGGGGAGCTCTGGAAACACCATATATTTT. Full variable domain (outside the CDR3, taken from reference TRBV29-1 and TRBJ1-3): SAVISQKPSRDICQRGTSLTIQCQVDSQVTMMFWYRQQPGQSLTLIATANQGSEATYESGFVIDKFPISRPNLTFSTLTVSNMSPEDSSIYLCSVEDRGGSSGNTIYFGEGSWLTVV.

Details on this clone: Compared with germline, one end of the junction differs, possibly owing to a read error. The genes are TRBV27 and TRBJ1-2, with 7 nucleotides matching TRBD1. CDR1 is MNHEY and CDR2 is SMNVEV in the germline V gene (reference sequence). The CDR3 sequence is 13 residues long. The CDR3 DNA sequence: TGTGCCAGCAGTCACAGACAGGGTGATGGCTACCCCTTC. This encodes CASSHRQGDGYPF.

As DNA, the CDR3 is TGTGCCAGCAGCTCAAGACAGGGGGCCTACGAGCAGTACTTC. Translation gives CASSSRQGAYEQYF. The chain employs TRBV7-8 and TRBJ2-7, with TRBD1 matching over 9 bases. The CDR3 is 14 amino acids. V gave up 4 bases and J gave up 2 bases; unmatched junction bases: 3. Germline V gene lookup returns CDR1 SGHVS and CDR2 FQNEAQ.

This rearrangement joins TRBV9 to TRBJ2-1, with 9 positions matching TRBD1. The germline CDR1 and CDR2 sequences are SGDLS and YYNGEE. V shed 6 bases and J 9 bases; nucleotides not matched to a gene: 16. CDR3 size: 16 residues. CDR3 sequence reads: CASTTTGGTGPTEQFF. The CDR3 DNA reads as TGTGCCAGCACAACCACCGGGGGGACAGGGCCTACTGAGCAGTTCTTC.

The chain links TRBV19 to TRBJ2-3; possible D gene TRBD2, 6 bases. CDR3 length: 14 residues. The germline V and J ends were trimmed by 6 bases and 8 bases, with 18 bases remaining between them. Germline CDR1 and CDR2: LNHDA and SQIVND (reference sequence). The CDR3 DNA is TGTGCCAGTAGAAGGGACGGGGGATCGGGTACGCAGTATTTT. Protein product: CASRRDGGSGTQYF.

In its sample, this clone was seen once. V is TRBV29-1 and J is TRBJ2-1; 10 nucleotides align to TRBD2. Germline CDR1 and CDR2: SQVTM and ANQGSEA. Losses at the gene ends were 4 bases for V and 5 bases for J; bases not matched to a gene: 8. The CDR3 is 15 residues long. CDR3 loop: CSVVEAGGPNNEQFF. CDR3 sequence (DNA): TGCAGCGTTGTAGAAGCGGGGGGGCCGAACAATGAGCAGTTCTTC.

The CDR3 region has the DNA TGCGCCAGCAGCCAAGACGGGGGGGGCAGGGGCTGGGAAATTCAGTACTTC. Translation: CASSQDGGGRGWEIQYF. V and J are TRBV4-1 and TRBJ2-4; the match to TRBD2 covers 8 bases. Germline assignment: CDR1 MGHRA and CDR2 YSYEKL. This CDR3 region has 17 residues. Trimming took 0 bases from V and 10 from J; bases not matched to a gene: 14.

The CDR3 spells CASSWTGRNEKLFF. As DNA, the CDR3 is TGTGCCAGCAGCTGGACAGGGCGAAATGAAAAACTGTTTTTT. The chain joins TRBV5-6 to TRBJ1-4; 8 nucleotides align to TRBD1. Looked up from germline, CDR1 is SGHDT and CDR2 is YYEEEE. The CDR3 length is 14 residues. Losses at the gene ends were 3 bases for V and 5 bases for J; bases not matched to a gene: 3.

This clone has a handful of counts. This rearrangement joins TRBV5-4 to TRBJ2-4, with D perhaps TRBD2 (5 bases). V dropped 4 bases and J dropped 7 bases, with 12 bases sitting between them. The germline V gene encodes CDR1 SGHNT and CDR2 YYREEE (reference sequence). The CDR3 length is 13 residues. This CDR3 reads CASSSGSGNIQYF. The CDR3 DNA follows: TGTGCCAGCAGCAGCGGCTCGGGGAACATTCAGTACTTC.